The 2 T cell receptor beta chains listed next were all sequenced from one sample in a study of shared clonotypes between healthy human individuals. Profiling relied on immunoSEQ multiplex PCR, and the TCRdb table lists in-frame clones only, not all of them. The table includes millions of clones, 90% to 95% detected once. Sequencing input: naive CD4+ T cells sorted from blood. Subset: CD45RA+ positively selected. The source of these receptors is a man aged 18 to 30 in good health.

J is TRBJ1-2 and V is TRBV9; weak D call: TRBD1 (5 bases). Trimming removed 5 bases from V and 3 bases from J, with 14 bases in between. Germline-derived CDR1 and CDR2 are SGDLS and YYNGEE. The length of the CDR3 is 14 residues. The CDR3 DNA reads as TGTGCCAGCAGTGCTTCGGGGGAGTACTATGGCTACACCTTC. Amino acids: CASSASGEYYGYTF.

CDR3 DNA sequence: TGTGCCAGCAGTCAATCCATATACTGGGCTGACACTGAAGCTTTCTTT. It yields the protein CASSQSIYWADTEAFF. The genes are TRBV28 and TRBJ1-1; D unresolved. Germline values: CDR1 MDHEN, CDR2 SYDVKM. The CDR3 is 16 amino acids. Trimming stripped 5 bases from V and 3 bases from J, with 19 bases between.